This is a list of T cell receptor beta chains from one sample in a study of cytomegalovirus exposure and HLA in healthy donors. TCRdb's copy holds only in-frame clones and misses some; the assay was immunoSEQ multiplex PCR. The table includes roughly 160,000 clones, 70% to 80% detected once. The specimen sequenced was PBMCs. The source is a man in his forties in good health and CMV-seronegative. Each CDR3 is given with its conserved first and last residue. A D gene is named only where the DNA matches it firmly. Clone size is stated in some rows and not others, as once, few, many or a class when expanded.

clone size: NA
V gene: TRBV5-1
J gene: TRBJ1-2
D gene: TRBD1
CDR3 protein: CASSLADRDHGYTF
CDR3 DNA: TGCGCCAGCAGCTTGGCGGACAGGGACCATGGCTACACCTTC

clone size: NA
V gene: TRBV27
J gene: TRBJ2-7
D gene: NA
CDR3 protein: CASSLSRGRGDEQYF
CDR3 DNA: TGTGCCAGCAGTTTATCGCGGGGCAGGGGGGACGAGCAGTACTTC

clone size: once
V gene: TRBV28
J gene: TRBJ2-7
D gene: TRBD2
CDR3 protein: CATRTSGGSYEQYF
CDR3 DNA: TGTGCCACCCGGACTAGCGGGGGGTCTTACGAGCAGTACTTC

clone size: once
V gene: TRBV30
J gene: TRBJ1-6
D gene: NA
CDR3 protein: CAWSFYGRNRNSPLHF
CDR3 DNA: TGTGCCTGGAGTTTCTACGGGAGGAACCGAAATTCACCCCTCCACTTT

clone size: NA
V gene: TRBV6-1
J gene: TRBJ2-1
D gene: TRBD2
CDR3 protein: CASSEVLAGGWNEQFF
CDR3 DNA: TGTGCCAGCAGTGAAGTTCTAGCGGGGGGGTGGAATGAGCAGTTCTTC

clone size: NA
V gene: TRBV7-8
J gene: TRBJ1-5
D gene: NA
CDR3 protein: CASSFRGVVPNQPQHF
CDR3 DNA: TGTGCCAGCAGCTTTAGAGGTGTGGTCCCTAATCAGCCCCAGCATTTT

clone size: NA
V gene: TRBV27
J gene: TRBJ2-1
D gene: TRBD2
CDR3 protein: CASSPSGDEQFF
CDR3 DNA: TGTGCCAGCAGTCCTAGCGGGGATGAGCAGTTCTTC

clone size: NA
V gene: TRBV5-4
J gene: TRBJ1-4
D gene: TRBD1
CDR3 protein: CASSAFRQGANEKLFF
CDR3 DNA: TGTGCCAGCAGCGCTTTTAGACAGGGGGCGAATGAAAAACTGTTTTTT

clone size: once
V gene: TRBV7-9
J gene: TRBJ2-7
D gene: NA
CDR3 protein: CASSTAQGLYEQYF
CDR3 DNA: TGTGCCAGCAGCACCGCCCAGGGGCTCTACGAGCAGTACTTC

clone size: once
V gene: TRBV4-1
J gene: TRBJ2-3
D gene: TRBD2
CDR3 protein: CASSQTLAGGREDTQYF
CDR3 DNA: TGCGCCAGCAGCCAAACTTTAGCGGGGGGCCGCGAAGATACGCAGTATTTT

clone size: NA
V gene: TRBV25-1
J gene: TRBJ1-5
D gene: NA
CDR3 protein: CANHRVGNQPQHF
CDR3 DNA: TGTGCCAATCACAGGGTCGGCAATCAGCCCCAGCATTTT

clone size: NA
V gene: TRBV9
J gene: TRBJ2-2
D gene: TRBD1
CDR3 protein: CASSVRDRVYGELFF
CDR3 DNA: TGTGCCAGCAGCGTTCGGGACAGGGTCTATGGGGAGCTGTTTTTT

clone size: once
V gene: TRBV5-1
J gene: TRBJ2-7
D gene: TRBD1
CDR3 protein: CASSLEAGGTYEQYF
CDR3 DNA: TGCGCCAGCAGCTTGGAGGCAGGGGGAACCTACGAGCAGTACTTC

clone size: once
V gene: TRBV7-8
J gene: TRBJ1-6
D gene: NA
CDR3 protein: CASSSPINSPLHF
CDR3 DNA: TGTGCCAGCAGCAGTCCTATCAATTCACCCCTCCACTTT

clone size: few
V gene: TRBV7-3
J gene: TRBJ2-1
D gene: NA
CDR3 protein: CASSLSGGQYNEQFF
CDR3 DNA: TGTGCCAGCAGCTTAAGCGGGGGCCAATACAATGAGCAGTTCTTC

clone size: NA
V gene: TRBV2
J gene: TRBJ2-2
D gene: NA
CDR3 protein: CASSRQLTTNTGELFF
CDR3 DNA: TGTGCCAGCAGTAGACAGCTAACGACGAACACCGGGGAGCTGTTTTTT

clone size: NA
V gene: TRBV12-5
J gene: TRBJ1-1
D gene: NA
CDR3 protein: CASGGVVGLMNTEAFF
CDR3 DNA: TGTGCTAGTGGAGGGGTAGTCGGCCTGATGAACACTGAAGCTTTCTTT

clone size: NA
V gene: TRBV7-9
J gene: TRBJ1-5
D gene: NA
CDR3 protein: CASSFSGTRDPQHF
CDR3 DNA: TGTGCCAGCAGCTTCTCAGGGACACGGGATCCCCAGCATTTT

clone size: NA
V gene: TRBV4-1
J gene: TRBJ2-2
D gene: NA
CDR3 protein: CASGSPNTGELFF
CDR3 DNA: TGCGCCAGCGGCTCACCGAACACCGGGGAGCTGTTTTTT

clone size: NA
V gene: TRBV5-1
J gene: TRBJ1-2
D gene: TRBD1
CDR3 protein: CASSKGQGDGYTF
CDR3 DNA: TGCGCCAGCAGCAAGGGACAGGGAGATGGCTACACCTTC

clone size: NA
V gene: TRBV4-2
J gene: TRBJ1-5
D gene: TRBD1
CDR3 protein: CASSQKEGALSNQPQHF
CDR3 DNA: TGTGCCAGCAGCCAAAAAGAGGGGGCCCTCAGCAATCAGCCCCAGCATTTT

clone size: NA
V gene: TRBV5-1
J gene: TRBJ2-7
D gene: NA
CDR3 protein: CASSLGGADYEQYF
CDR3 DNA: TGCGCCAGCAGCCTCGGCGGGGCCGACTACGAGCAGTACTTC

clone size: NA
V gene: TRBV19
J gene: TRBJ2-7
D gene: NA
CDR3 protein: CASSIDREWGRSEQYF
CDR3 DNA: TGTGCCAGTAGTATAGACCGGGAGTGGGGGAGAAGCGAGCAGTACTTC

clone size: once
V gene: TRBV7-9
J gene: TRBJ2-7
D gene: TRBD2
CDR3 protein: CSSSSGLAGGRGEQYF
CDR3 DNA: TGTTCCAGCAGCTCGGGACTAGCGGGGGGGCGAGGCGAGCAGTACTTC

clone size: NA
V gene: TRBV4-3
J gene: TRBJ2-1
D gene: TRBD2
CDR3 protein: CASSQDRGGYNEQFF
CDR3 DNA: TGCGCCAGCAGCCAAGACCGGGGGGGCTACAATGAGCAGTTCTTC

clone size: NA
V gene: TRBV7-9
J gene: TRBJ1-1
D gene: NA
CDR3 protein: CASSRGSWLNTEAFF
CDR3 DNA: TGTGCCAGCAGCCGGGGGAGTTGGTTGAACACTGAAGCTTTCTTT

clone size: NA
V gene: TRBV10-3
J gene: TRBJ2-7
D gene: TRBD1
CDR3 protein: CAISEWDSYEQYF
CDR3 DNA: TGTGCCATCAGTGAGTGGGACAGCTACGAGCAGTACTTC

clone size: NA
V gene: TRBV7-6
J gene: TRBJ2-7
D gene: NA
CDR3 protein: CASSLAGRGPSYEQYF
CDR3 DNA: TGTGCCAGCAGCTTGGCGGGCAGGGGACCCTCCTACGAGCAGTACTTC

clone size: NA
V gene: TRBV7-9
J gene: TRBJ2-7
D gene: TRBD1
CDR3 protein: CSSSRVSAGQGGYEQYF
CDR3 DNA: TGTTCCAGCAGCAGGGTCTCGGCGGGACAGGGGGGATACGAGCAGTACTTC

clone size: once
V gene: TRBV30
J gene: TRBJ2-3
D gene: TRBD2
CDR3 protein: CAYYSGGVTDTQYF
CDR3 DNA: TGTGCCTATTATAGCGGGGGGGTCACAGATACGCAGTATTTT

clone size: NA
V gene: TRBV6-1
J gene: TRBJ2-7
D gene: NA
CDR3 protein: CASPPSGHPYEQYF
CDR3 DNA: TGTGCCAGCCCACCCTCGGGACATCCCTACGAGCAGTACTTC

clone size: NA
V gene: TRBV11-2
J gene: TRBJ2-7
D gene: NA
CDR3 protein: CASSPSQSYEQYF
CDR3 DNA: TGTGCCAGCAGCCCTTCACAGAGCTACGAGCAGTACTTC

clone size: NA
V gene: TRBV5-1
J gene: TRBJ2-3
D gene: TRBD2
CDR3 protein: CASSRRLAVSTDTQYF
CDR3 DNA: TGCGCCAGCAGCAGGAGACTAGCGGTTAGCACAGATACGCAGTATTTT

clone size: NA
V gene: TRBV5-4
J gene: TRBJ1-5
D gene: NA
CDR3 protein: CASSLYHSRGISNQPQHF
CDR3 DNA: TGTGCCAGCAGCTTATACCACAGCAGGGGCATTAGCAATCAGCCCCAGCATTTT

clone size: NA
V gene: TRBV13
J gene: TRBJ2-2
D gene: TRBD1
CDR3 protein: CASSLRDRTGELFF
CDR3 DNA: TGTGCCAGCAGCTTAAGGGACAGGACCGGGGAGCTGTTTTTT

clone size: NA
V gene: TRBV11-1
J gene: TRBJ1-2
D gene: NA
CDR3 protein: CASSLVTGSGYTF
CDR3 DNA: TGTGCCAGCAGCTTAGTGACGGGTTCTGGCTACACCTTC

clone size: NA
V gene: TRBV5-6
J gene: TRBJ2-7
D gene: TRBD1
CDR3 protein: CASSPRDRGYEQYF
CDR3 DNA: TGTGCCAGCAGCCCGCGGGACAGGGGGTACGAGCAGTACTTC

clone size: NA
V gene: TRBV5-1
J gene: TRBJ2-7
D gene: TRBD1
CDR3 protein: CASSLSIRDRAHYEQYF
CDR3 DNA: TGCGCCAGCAGCCTATCAATCCGGGACAGGGCACACTACGAGCAGTACTTC

clone size: NA
V gene: TRBV7-6
J gene: TRBJ2-7
D gene: TRBD1
CDR3 protein: CASSPTRDRVTYEQYF
CDR3 DNA: TGTGCCAGCAGCCCGACCCGGGACAGGGTAACCTACGAGCAGTACTTC

clone size: NA
V gene: TRBV9
J gene: TRBJ2-3
D gene: TRBD2
CDR3 protein: CASSTGLAGGYADTQYF
CDR3 DNA: TGTGCCAGCAGCACCGGACTAGCGGGGGGCTACGCAGATACGCAGTATTTT

clone size: NA
V gene: TRBV5-8
J gene: TRBJ1-5
D gene: TRBD1
CDR3 protein: CASSWTGNQPQHF
CDR3 DNA: TGTGCCAGCAGCTGGACAGGGAATCAGCCCCAGCATTTT

clone size: NA
V gene: TRBV5-1
J gene: TRBJ1-1
D gene: NA
CDR3 protein: CASSLEGNPGPFF
CDR3 DNA: TGCGCCAGCAGCTTGGAAGGGAACCCAGGGCCTTTCTTT

clone size: NA
V gene: TRBV18
J gene: TRBJ1-1
D gene: NA
CDR3 protein: CASSPQKLNTEAFF
CDR3 DNA: TGTGCCAGCTCACCTCAGAAGTTGAACACTGAAGCTTTCTTT

clone size: NA
V gene: TRBV7-2
J gene: TRBJ2-6
D gene: NA
CDR3 protein: CASTPGAGEAGANVLTF
CDR3 DNA: TGTGCCAGCACTCCAGGGGCGGGGGAAGCTGGGGCCAACGTCCTGACTTTC

clone size: NA
V gene: TRBV7-2
J gene: TRBJ1-4
D gene: TRBD1
CDR3 protein: CASSWDRQLTTNEKLFF
CDR3 DNA: TGTGCCAGCAGCTGGGACAGACAGTTGACAACTAATGAAAAACTGTTTTTT

clone size: once
V gene: TRBV13
J gene: TRBJ1-5
D gene: TRBD1
CDR3 protein: CASSYSGQGAHQPQHF
CDR3 DNA: TGTGCCAGCAGCTACTCGGGGCAGGGGGCCCATCAGCCCCAGCATTTT

clone size: NA
V gene: TRBV14
J gene: TRBJ1-2
D gene: NA
CDR3 protein: CASSMSTNYGYTF
CDR3 DNA: TGTGCCAGCAGTATGTCCACAAACTATGGCTACACCTTC

clone size: NA
V gene: TRBV27
J gene: TRBJ2-2
D gene: NA
CDR3 protein: CASSWRGASTGELFF
CDR3 DNA: TGTGCCAGCAGTTGGAGGGGCGCGAGCACCGGGGAGCTGTTTTTT

clone size: few
V gene: TRBV2
J gene: TRBJ1-5
D gene: TRBD1
CDR3 protein: CASRGQGSQPQHF
CDR3 DNA: TGTGCCAGCAGAGGACAGGGGAGTCAGCCCCAGCATTTT

clone size: NA
V gene: TRBV4-1
J gene: TRBJ2-2
D gene: TRBD2
CDR3 protein: CASSQDSVVSGGAPNGAGELFF
CDR3 DNA: TGCGCCAGCAGCCAAGATAGTGTGGTTAGCGGGGGGGCCCCAAACGGTGCCGGGGAGCTGTTTTTT

clone size: NA
V gene: TRBV5-6
J gene: TRBJ2-3
D gene: NA
CDR3 protein: CASSRRPTSTDTQYF
CDR3 DNA: TGTGCCAGCAGCCGAAGACCGACTAGCACAGATACGCAGTATTTT

clone size: few
V gene: TRBV30
J gene: TRBJ2-7
D gene: NA
CDR3 protein: CAWRGGGGPYEQYF
CDR3 DNA: TGTGCCTGGAGGGGGGGTGGTGGTCCCTACGAGCAGTACTTC

clone size: NA
V gene: TRBV7-8
J gene: TRBJ2-3
D gene: NA
CDR3 protein: CASSDAGGGQTDTQYF
CDR3 DNA: TGTGCCAGCAGCGACGCAGGAGGGGGCCAAACAGATACGCAGTATTTT

clone size: once
V gene: TRBV5-1
J gene: TRBJ2-4
D gene: NA
CDR3 protein: CASSFQGDIQYF
CDR3 DNA: TGCGCCAGCAGCTTTCAGGGTGACATTCAGTACTTC

clone size: NA
V gene: TRBV9
J gene: TRBJ2-5
D gene: NA
CDR3 protein: CASSVTYGETQYF
CDR3 DNA: TGTGCCAGCAGCGTAACATATGGAGAGACCCAGTACTTC

clone size: NA
V gene: TRBV7-9
J gene: TRBJ2-3
D gene: NA
CDR3 protein: CSSSLDFPDTQYF
CDR3 DNA: TGTTCCAGCAGCTTGGACTTTCCGGATACGCAGTATTTT

clone size: few
V gene: TRBV29-1
J gene: TRBJ2-2
D gene: TRBD1
CDR3 protein: CSVPQGTGELFF
CDR3 DNA: TGCAGCGTCCCACAGGGGACCGGGGAGCTGTTTTTT

clone size: NA
V gene: TRBV5-1
J gene: TRBJ2-5
D gene: TRBD1
CDR3 protein: CASSFDRGNQAETQYF
CDR3 DNA: TGCGCCAGCAGCTTCGACAGGGGGAACCAAGCGGAGACCCAGTACTTC

clone size: NA
V gene: TRBV2
J gene: TRBJ1-1
D gene: TRBD1
CDR3 protein: CASSRTRTGADEAFF
CDR3 DNA: TGTGCCAGCAGCCGAACCCGGACAGGGGCGGATGAAGCTTTCTTT